The 21 T cell receptor beta chains below were found in one sample sequenced in a study of T cell repertoires in aging, cancer and after chemotherapy. The template was genomic DNA from peripheral blood, not RNA. A mixed TRB-A/B primer pool amplified rearranged TRB by multiplex touch-down PCR. One entry per CDR3 protein results from TCRdb running MiXCR on the multiplex PCR reads. The data contain 1,800 or so distinct CDR3 sequences, more than 35% of them singletons. Specimen: blood. The receptors shown here come from a human donor with a solid tumor.

The rearrangement joins TRBV12-3 or TRBV12-4 to TRBJ1-1; unclear D gene. The CDR3 sequence is 12 residues long. Trimming removed 6 bases from V and 1 base from J, with 6 bases in between. The CDR3 is CASRSKNTEAFF. CDR3 nucleotide sequence: TGTGCCAGCAGATCGAAGAACACTGAAGCTTTCTTT.

J is TRBJ2-3 and V is TRBV18; possibly TRBD1 for D (6 bases). Between the trimmed V and J ends, which lost 1 base and 4 bases, there was a span of 18 bases. The length of the CDR3 is 17 residues. Germline V gene sequence: CDR1 KGHSH, CDR2 LQKENI. CDR3 sequence (DNA): TGTGCCAGCTCACCACTCTCTGTCGTAGGGGGTGCAGATACGCAGTATTTT. Protein sequence: CASSPLSVVGGADTQYF.

This chain links TRBV5-5 with TRBJ1-2; D unresolved. CDR1 SGHKS and CDR2 YYEKEE come from the germline V gene (reference sequence). V gave up 0 bases and J gave up 2 bases, with 5 bases separating them. CDR3 length: 13 amino acids. The DNA for the CDR3 is TGTGCCAGCAGCTTGGGAGGGAACTATGGCTACACCTTC. Its translation is CASSLGGNYGYTF.

A note on this clonotype: One end of the junction does not line up with germline, which may come from a read error. V gene TRBV6-1 combines with J gene TRBJ1-5, with no clear D. The germline V gene encodes CDR1 MNHNS and CDR2 SASEGT. The CDR3 is made up of 15 amino acids. In nucleotides, the CDR3 is TGTGCCAGCAGTGTGTCGGCCGATAGCAATCAGCACCAGCATTTT. This sequence encodes CASSVSADSNQHQHF.

V usage is TRBV20-1 and J usage is TRBJ1-2, with D tentatively TRBD1 (6 bases). Germline loops: CDR1 DFQATT, CDR2 SNEGSKA (reference sequence). This CDR3 comprises 13 residues. With 0 bases removed from V and 3 bases from J, the gap between germline ends came to 8 bases. This CDR3 is CSARDRTDYGYTF. The CDR3 nucleotides are TGCAGTGCTAGAGATAGGACAGACTATGGCTACACCTTC.

This chain links TRBV7-9 with TRBJ2-1; no clear D. Germline loops: CDR1 SEHNR, CDR2 FQNEAQ (reference sequence). V was trimmed by 0 bases and J by 6 bases, leaving 9 bases between them. The CDR3 runs to 14 residues. DNA for the CDR3: TGTGCCAGCAGCTTAGCCCCCCCGGTCAATGAGCAGTTCTTC. Protein product: CASSLAPPVNEQFF.

This clonotype was observed a handful of times. This rearrangement joins TRBV5-4 to TRBJ2-2, with TRBD1 matching 9 bases. Germline CDR1 and CDR2: SGHNT and YYREEE (reference sequence). After removal of 4 bases from V and 5 bases from J, the junction contained 6 bases not matched to a gene. CDR3 length equals 15 residues. CDR3: CASSRDRVETGELFF. CDR3 bases: TGTGCCAGCAGCCGGGACAGGGTGGAAACCGGGGAGCTGTTTTTT.

This clonotype ranks as large. The gene calls are TRBV29-1 and TRBJ2-3; 7 bases are a match to TRBD1. CDR1 is SQVTM, CDR2 ANQGSEA, per germline. This CDR3 is built from 13 residues. V lost 6 bases, J lost 3 bases, and 6 bases stayed unmatched. The CDR3 bases are TGCAGCGTCTCAACAGGGGAGACAGATACGCAGTATTTT. It codes for CSVSTGETDTQYF.

Written as DNA, the CDR3 is TGTGCCAGCAGCCTACGCGGGACAGGGCACGCTTTCTTT. This encodes CASSLRGTGHAFF. The chain combines TRBV5-4 with TRBJ1-1, with 9 bases lining up with TRBD1. The trim removed 4 bases at V and 11 bases at J, leaving 9 bases unmatched. Germline CDR1 is SGHNT and CDR2 is YYREEE (reference sequence). CDR3 length: 13 residues.

The rearrangement uses TRBV6-5 and TRBJ1-2; D unclear. CDR3 length: 14 residues. V was trimmed by 4 bases and J by 4 bases, leaving 13 bases between them. From germline, CDR1 is MNHEY and CDR2 SVGAGI. The CDR3 sequence: CASSSRGWGYGYTF. The DNA of the CDR3 is TGTGCCAGCAGTTCTCGGGGATGGGGCTATGGCTACACCTTC.

This clonotype was recorded a few times. The rearrangement links TRBV11-1 to TRBJ1-1; D not resolved. CDR1 and CDR2 (germline): SGHAT, FQDESV (reference sequence). Trimming shortened V by 2 bases and J by 5 bases, and 18 bases separated the two germline ends. This CDR3 is 16 amino acids long. The DNA of the CDR3 is TGTGCCAGCAGCTTATTGGAGGGCAGGCCGGAGACTGAAGCTTTCTTT. Protein product: CASSLLEGRPETEAFF.

V gene TRBV6-5 combines with J gene TRBJ1-1; no clear D gene. Trimming left V 0 bases short and J 5 bases short, with 13 bases between. Germline V CDR1 and CDR2: MNHEY, SVGAGI. CDR3 length: 15 residues. For the CDR3, the DNA is TGTGCCAGCAGTTACTCGACCCGCCACGAAACTGAAGCTTTCTTT. As protein: CASSYSTRHETEAFF.

Turning to this clonotype: Relative to the germline gene, one junction end is altered; a read error may explain this. The rearrangement joins TRBV19 to TRBJ2-7; 7 positions agree with TRBD1. The CDR3 has 14 residues. Germline V gene data show CDR1 as LNHDA and CDR2 as SQIVND (reference sequence). The CDR3 here is CASGIGPGQVEQYF. The CDR3 DNA reads TGTGCCAGTGGTATTGGCCCTGGACAGGTGGAGCAGTACTTC.

This clonotype was detected a few times. The chain links TRBV6-2 or TRBV6-3 to TRBJ2-5; D gene ambiguous. This CDR3 has 11 amino acids. Germline CDR1 MNHEY, CDR2 SVGEGT. Trimming shortened V by 2 bases and J by 5 bases, and 3 bases separated the two germline ends. The CDR3 reads CASSYGETQYF. Here the CDR3 DNA reads TGTGCCAGCAGTTACGGGGAGACCCAGTACTTC.

CDR3 sequence reads: CSAGSGSYNSPLHF. The DNA for the CDR3 is TGCAGTGCTGGGTCTGGCTCCTATAATTCACCCCTCCACTTT. The chain is built from TRBV20-1 and TRBJ1-6, with D unresolved. Trimming stripped 5 bases from V and 0 bases from J, with 8 bases between. CDR3 size: 14 residues. Germline V gives CDR1 DFQATT, CDR2 SNEGSKA (reference sequence).

In its sample, this clonotype was seen a few times. The chain couples TRBV19 to TRBJ2-1, with TRBD1 matching over 7 bases. The CDR3 consists of 12 residues. V shed 5 bases, J shed 15 bases, and the junction held 10 bases outside the gene matches. Per germline, CDR1 LNHDA and CDR2 SQIVND (reference sequence). The chain's CDR3 is CASSARTGGWFF. In nucleotides, the CDR3 is TGTGCCAGTAGTGCTCGGACAGGCGGTTGGTTCTTC.

This clonotype turned up a few times. The genes are TRBV5-6 and TRBJ2-3; D is uncertain. CDR1 and CDR2 from the germline V gene are SGHDT and YYEEEE. This CDR3 is 13 amino acids long. V lost 2 bases to trimming and J lost 2 bases, with 6 bases between them. CDR3 loop: CASSLPHTDTQYF. Written as DNA, the CDR3 is TGTGCCAGCAGCTTACCACACACAGATACGCAGTATTTT.

This chain uses TRBV5-6 with TRBJ1-2; 9 positions match TRBD1. Per germline, CDR1 SGHDT and CDR2 YYEEEE. CDR3 length: 14 residues. After removal of 4 bases from V and 5 bases from J, the junction contained 6 bases not matched to a gene. The chain's CDR3 is CASSPQGQGYGYTF. The CDR3 nucleotides read TGTGCCAGCAGCCCCCAAGGACAGGGGTATGGCTACACCTTC.

This chain joins TRBV20-1 and TRBJ1-4; D may be TRBD1 (6 bases). The V gene's germline CDR1 is DFQATT and CDR2 SNEGSKA (reference sequence). The CDR3 has 15 residues. V was trimmed by 0 bases and J by 8 bases, leaving 16 bases between them. The CDR3 protein is CSARDRAQGLEKLFF. The CDR3, as DNA: TGCAGTGCTAGAGATCGGGCACAGGGCCTGGAAAAACTGTTTTTT.

The chain is built from TRBV5-1 and TRBJ2-2, with D unclear. CDR1 and CDR2 (germline): SGHRS, YFSETQ. The V end was cut by 0 bases, the J end by 3 bases, with 12 bases between. This CDR3 has 16 residues. The CDR3 DNA follows: TGCGCCAGCAGCTTGGGAATGGGGTTGGACACCGGGGAGCTGTTTTTT. Encoded protein: CASSLGMGLDTGELFF.

The chain couples TRBV10-2 to TRBJ2-3; 8 bases match TRBD2. Germline assignment: CDR1 WSHSY and CDR2 SAAADI. This CDR3 contains 16 residues. The V segment lost 7 bases and the J segment 0 bases; nucleotides outside the gene matches: 9. CDR3: CASKPGLGGSTDTQYF. In DNA, the CDR3 is TGCGCCAGCAAACCGGGACTAGGGGGAAGCACAGATACGCAGTATTTT.